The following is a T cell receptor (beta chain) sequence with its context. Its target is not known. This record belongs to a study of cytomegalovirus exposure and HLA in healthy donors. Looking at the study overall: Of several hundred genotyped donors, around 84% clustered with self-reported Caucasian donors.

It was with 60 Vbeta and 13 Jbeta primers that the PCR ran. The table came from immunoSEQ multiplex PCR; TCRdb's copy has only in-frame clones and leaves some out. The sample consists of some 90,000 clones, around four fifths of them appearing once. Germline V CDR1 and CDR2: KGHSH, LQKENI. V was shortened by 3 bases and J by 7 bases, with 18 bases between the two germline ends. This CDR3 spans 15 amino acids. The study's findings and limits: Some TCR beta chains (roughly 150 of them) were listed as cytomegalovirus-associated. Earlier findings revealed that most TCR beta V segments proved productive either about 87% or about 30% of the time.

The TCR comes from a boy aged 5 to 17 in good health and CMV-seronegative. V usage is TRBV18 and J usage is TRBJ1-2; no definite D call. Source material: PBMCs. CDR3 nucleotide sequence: TGTGCCAGCTCACCGAACCGGGATCTCCCTGGTGGCTACACCTTC. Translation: CASSPNRDLPGGYTF.